What follows are 7 T cell receptor beta chains derived from one specimen sequenced in a study of cytomegalovirus exposure and HLA in healthy donors. The PCR made use of 60 Vbeta and 13 Jbeta primers. Clones were read by immunoSEQ multiplex PCR, and TCRdb kept only the in-frame ones, dropping some. The sample carries fewer than 110,000 clones, around three quarters recorded once. The specimen sequenced was PBMCs. The receptor source for this set is a man between 25 and 39 years old in good health and CMV-seronegative.

This clone was seen just once. The chain has TRBV30 and TRBJ2-5, with 7 bases identical to TRBD2. The J call could be wrong; TRBJ2-7 is a better fit for the DNA end. The CDR3 is made up of 12 amino acids. Germline V CDR1 and CDR2: GTSNPN, SVGIG (reference sequence). This CDR3 reads CAWTSGEYEQYF. CDR3 nucleotide sequence: TGTGCCTGGACTAGCGGTGAATACGAGCAGTACTTC.

This clone was observed a handful of times. The chain employs TRBV5-4 and TRBJ1-1; TRBD1 matches 7 bases. The ends lost 2 bases at V and 0 bases at J; junction bases unmatched: 4. This CDR3 is 15 amino acids long. Germline CDR1 SGHNT, CDR2 YYREEE (reference sequence). The DNA of the CDR3 is TGTGCCAGCAGCTTCGAGGGACAGATGAACACTGAAGCTTTCTTT. This gives the protein CASSFEGQMNTEAFF.

The V gene is TRBV5-1, the J gene TRBJ2-3; D may be TRBD2 (6 bases). This CDR3 is 14 amino acids long. Germline V lookup: CDR1 SGHRS, CDR2 YFSETQ. The germline V and J ends were trimmed by 0 bases and 3 bases, with 8 bases remaining between them. DNA for the CDR3: TGCGCCAGCAGCTTGGGAGGGAGGACAGATACGCAGTATTTT. Translation: CASSLGGRTDTQYF.

The V gene is TRBV28, the J gene TRBJ2-1, with TRBD2 matching over 11 bases. Germline CDR1 reads MDHEN; CDR2 reads SYDVKM. CDR3 length: 22 residues. After removal of 1 base from V and 2 bases from J, the junction contained 19 bases not matched to a gene. CDR3 sequence reads: CASSLFPPFKSSGGETYNEQFF. The CDR3 nucleotides are TGTGCCAGCAGTTTATTCCCCCCCTTCAAGAGTAGCGGGGGGGAAACCTACAATGAGCAGTTCTTC.

The rearrangement joins TRBV2 to TRBJ1-2; TRBD1 matches 8 bases. V lost 6 bases, J lost 6 bases, and 12 bases stayed unmatched. The germline gives CDR1 SNHLY, CDR2 FYNNEI. The CDR3 is 15 amino acids. The CDR3 DNA follows: TGTGCCAGCAGAGACATCGGACAGGGCGAAGATGGCTACACCTTC. This codes for CASRDIGQGEDGYTF.

This clone was seen a handful of times. V and J are TRBV10-3 and TRBJ2-2; 8 bases fit TRBD1. The CDR3 has 16 residues. Germline lookup yields CDR1 ENHRY and CDR2 SYGVKD. The junction had 9 bases not matched to a gene; V was cut back by 3 bases and J by 6 bases. CDR3 loop: CAISDMPGGESGELFF. CDR3 DNA sequence: TGTGCCATCAGTGATATGCCAGGGGGCGAGTCCGGGGAGCTGTTTTTT.

The V call is TRBV10-3, the J call TRBJ2-7; 7 bases align to TRBD1. Germline V gene lookup returns CDR1 ENHRY and CDR2 SYGVKD. V lost 3 bases to trimming and J lost 0 bases; unmatched junction nucleotides: 5. The CDR3 runs to 15 residues. The CDR3 spells CAISDLDRSSYEQYF. In DNA, the CDR3 is TGTGCCATCAGTGATTTGGACAGGAGCTCCTACGAGCAGTACTTC.